The T cell receptor (beta chain) under discussion was sequenced for a study of T cell responses to AZD1222 COVID-19 vaccine. Across the whole study: Timing groups of about 4 and about 12 weeks for second doses were pooled.

V gave up 8 bases and J gave up 3 bases, with 8 bases separating them. CDR1 MNHEY and CDR2 SVGAGI come from the germline V gene. The CDR3 sequence is 11 residues long. The table came from immunoSEQ multiplex PCR; TCRdb's copy has only in-frame clones and leaves some out. The sample yields roughly 130,000 clones, 91% seen once. General study findings and limits: Seropositivity was recorded at baseline in only six AZD1222 recipients. Vaccine-associated CD4 TCRs spanned spike, dominant at 160-218 and 743-854.

A note on this clone: Its antigen is as yet unknown.

The sequenced sample was peripheral blood, obtained on day 0 of AZD1222 vaccination. The chain employs TRBV6-5 and TRBJ2-7; D is unresolved. The clonotype comes from an adult in good health. CDR3 amino acids: CASLDGYEQYF. CDR3 DNA: TGTGCCAGCCTTGACGGCTACGAGCAGTACTTC.